This T cell receptor (beta chain) was identified in a study of identical twins (dated by TCRdb to the mid-2010s). Regarding the study in general: To test whether fetal clonotypes persist, the study used deep sequencing on TCR alpha and beta repertoires from monozygotic twins, unrelated adults of various ages, and cord blood. To rule out contamination, replicate twin experiments were performed at different times with different library preparation protocols. The full study reports these points: Zero-insertion analyses could be partly confounded by invariant T cells such as MAIT and iNKT, although diverse VJ usage argued against such confounding for most clonotypes. In monozygotic twins, recombination models systematically underestimated out-of-frame TCR alpha sharing, but the models matched the sharing seen between unrelated individuals. Because the same donors could not be followed over many years, the conclusions relied on cross-sectional statistical analysis. A weaker excess of twin sharing was found in beta out-of-frame sequences because the signal-to-noise ratio was lowered by fewer shared sequences. Compared with coincidental sharing between unrelated individuals, out-of-frame TCR alpha sequences shared between twins had an excess of sequences with low generation probability. Abundant cord blood beta clonotypes carried fewer insertions; young adult naive repertoires showed a weaker similar trend, while memory repertoires showed none.

Every donor was a healthy Caucasian. The twin cohort comprised three pairs of female monozygotic twins, all aged about 18 to 30 years. CD4+ and CD8+ T cell populations were isolated with positive isolation kits from Invitrogen. The library was made by 5' RACE. These reads were obtained on an Illumina HiSeq 2000. A universal primer binding site was introduced by template switching, and a unique molecular identifier was present in the final cDNA, enabling accurate counting of TCR cDNA molecules. First-strand cDNA for TCR alpha and beta chains was synthesized from specific primers in the conserved constant-segment region. Each cDNA library was double barcoded, with a SMART-Mk sample barcode plus Illumina barcodes, to control for contamination. TruSeq adapter sequences, together with Illumina sample barcodes, were added in two successive PCR steps. The TCR alpha and beta cDNA libraries were sequenced on the Illumina HiSeq platform using custom primers. Per the source publication's procedure: Raw reads were processed with MiGEC to extract unique molecular identifiers, and MiXCR was used to determine CDR3 positions. Recombination models were inferred per individual with the repgenHMM and IGoR tools using an EM algorithm. The analysis of shared clonotypes was done with the tcR package in R, with sharing normalized by the product of cloneset sizes. Out-of-frame nonproductive sequences were analyzed to study raw recombination free of thymic and clonal selection effects. Through fastp at Q25 and MiXCR, TCRdb rebuilt clones from the public reads, retaining in-frame beta chains. Every distinct CDR3 protein forms one entry, paired with its most common genes and DNA. The authors' filters were not applied to this entry. The sample data list about 470,000 distinct CDR3 sequences, and 20% to 25% of these were observed just once. The ten largest clones represent around 3% of the sample.

The CDR3, from cysteine to phenylalanine, totals 12 residues. Here the CDR3 DNA is all that survives: 36 bases in frame from base 1. Deletion took 5 bases off V and 2 bases off J, with a span of 7 bases between the germline ends. Looking up the germline V gene (reference sequence) yields CDR1 SEHNR and CDR2 FQNEAQ. As for this clonotype: Its specific antigen is unknown. No per-base quality is available; no much larger clone lies one base away.

The sample was also reused in another study, on T cells expressing NK-cell markers. Per that second paper: Under ten donors provided sorted CD3+CD56+NKG2C+, CD3+CD56+NKG2C- and CD3+CD56-NKG2C+ T-cell subsets, whose TCR beta-chain repertoires were profiled. Seven of the eight sequenced donors were HCMV-seropositive and one was HCMV-seronegative. In several experiments an anti-gammadeltaTCR antibody was added to restrict sorting to alphabetaTCR-expressing T cells. In several donors, the dominant CD3+CD56+NKG2C+ clonotypes were found to rank among the top 10 CD8+ clonotypes and to make up about 1.0-7.5% of CD8+ T cells. Those dominant clonotypes were again the most abundant among CD3+CD56-NKG2C+ cells in four donors, at about 25-60.1%. Whether the expanded NKG2C-expressing T cell clones were specific for HCMV antigens remained unclear. All eight donors whose samples were sequenced were randomly selected healthy volunteers, three of them men and five women. To determine HCMV serostatus, a commercial ELISA kit was used to detect HCMV-specific IgG in serum. MIGEC handled demultiplexing of the reads and grouping by UMI, while MiTCR was used to assemble and quantify clonotypes. Only TCR cDNA sequences supported by at least two reads were kept to exclude erroneous sequences. The tcR package was used for downstream repertoire analysis, and clonotypes were matched across fractions by CDR3 nucleotide sequence plus V segment. Antigen specificity was annotated against VDJdb with VDJmatch, allowing one amino acid substitution in CDR3.

The TCR was taken from a young woman in good health. The sequence is built from TRBV7-9 and TRBJ2-7; the D element might be TRBD1 or TRBD2, as each aligns at 5 bases. Sample: CD4+ T cells sorted from blood. The encoded CDR3 is CASSPGPYEQYF. Here is the DNA: TGTGCCAGCAGCCCGGGGCCCTACGAGCAGTACTTC.